A selection of T cell receptor beta chains follows, all from one sample in a study of beta chain features in type 1 diabetes. Generated by immunoSEQ multiplex PCR, the TCRdb table keeps only in-frame clones and is missing some. This sample has some 150,000 clones, with 10% found just once. Material for sequencing was naive CD4+ T cells from blood. These receptor sequences come from a man between 18 and 29 years old in good health. CDR3s include the opening cysteine and the closing phenylalanine or tryptophan. D genes are given only for firm matches. Clone size is stated in some rows and not others, as once, few, many or a class when expanded.

V gene	J gene	D gene	clone size	CDR3 protein	CDR3 DNA
TRBV30	TRBJ1-4	TRBD1	few	CAWSRQGPANEKLFF	TGTGCCTGGAGTAGACAGGGCCCGGCTAATGAAAAACTGTTTTTT
TRBV7-2	TRBJ2-7	TRBD2	few	CASSLVAGGFYEQYF	TGTGCCAGCAGCTTAGTAGCGGGGGGCTTCTACGAGCAGTACTTC
TRBV15	TRBJ2-4	TRBD2	many	CATSRGDSGGKIQYF	TGTGCCACCAGCAGAGGGGATAGCGGGGGGAAGATTCAGTACTTC
TRBV6-5	TRBJ2-3	-	few	CASSRGGADTQYF	TGTGCCAGCAGCAGAGGAGGGGCAGATACGCAGTATTTT
TRBV2	TRBJ1-1	-	few	CASSEARRRNTEAFF	TGTGCCAGCAGTGAAGCGCGCAGGCGGAACACTGAAGCTTTCTTT
TRBV11-2	TRBJ1-4	-	few	CASSLGRVAEKLFF	TGTGCCAGCAGCTTAGGCAGGGTTGCCGAAAAACTGTTTTTT
TRBV7-2	TRBJ2-3	-	few	CATKNADHTDTQYF	TGTGCCACCAAGAATGCGGATCACACAGATACGCAGTATTTT
TRBV7-9	TRBJ2-3	TRBD2	few	CASSFSSGGTDTQYF	TGTGCCAGCAGCTTCTCTAGCGGGGGCACAGATACGCAGTATTTT
TRBV5-1	TRBJ2-5	-	few	CASAYLLQETQYF	TGCGCCAGCGCCTACCTCCTCCAAGAGACCCAGTACTTC
TRBV6-5	TRBJ1-5	TRBD1	-	CASSFDRDRRQPQHF	TGTGCCAGCAGTTTCGACAGGGACAGGAGACAGCCCCAGCATTTT
TRBV6-6	TRBJ1-1	TRBD1	few	CASSYENRGNTEAFF	TGTGCCAGCAGTTACGAAAACAGGGGGAACACTGAAGCTTTCTTT
TRBV11-2	TRBJ2-3	-	-	CATARGGPTDTQYF	TGTGCCACTGCGAGGGGGGGGCCCACAGATACGCAGTATTTT
TRBV7-2	TRBJ2-7	TRBD2	-	CASSLVRGGYEQYF	TGTGCCAGCAGCTTAGTCCGGGGGGGCTACGAGCAGTACTTC
TRBV7-2	TRBJ2-7	-	many	CASSLVGNEQYF	TGTGCCAGCAGCTTAGTTGGCAACGAGCAGTACTTC
TRBV6-6	TRBJ2-3	-	-	CASSYSGGSTDTQYF	TGTGCCAGCAGTTACTCCGGGGGTAGCACAGATACGCAGTATTTT
TRBV7-2	TRBJ2-1	-	-	CASSLFAVNNEQFF	TGTGCCAGCAGCCTATTCGCTGTCAACAATGAGCAGTTCTTC
TRBV5-1	TRBJ2-5	-	-	CASSLDREGETQYF	TGCGCCAGCAGCTTGGACAGGGAAGGGGAGACCCAGTACTTC
TRBV7-2	TRBJ2-5	TRBD2	-	CASSRQLAGGIETQYF	TGTGCCAGCAGCCGCCAACTAGCGGGGGGCATTGAGACCCAGTACTTC
TRBV7-3	TRBJ2-6	-	few	CASSLVNRHSGANVLTF	TGTGCCAGCAGCTTAGTGAACAGACACTCTGGGGCCAACGTCCTGACTTTC
TRBV19	TRBJ2-3	TRBD1	-	CASRDRGFTSTDTQYF	TGTGCCAGCCGGGACAGGGGTTTTACTAGCACAGATACGCAGTATTTT
TRBV7-2	TRBJ2-3	-	-	CASSLVASSTDTQYF	TGTGCCAGCAGCTTAGTGGCTAGCAGCACAGATACGCAGTATTTT
TRBV28	TRBJ2-1	-	-	CATKKRESSYNEQFF	TGTGCCACCAAAAAGAGGGAGAGCTCCTACAATGAGCAGTTCTTC
TRBV5-1	TRBJ2-7	TRBD1	-	CASSGQPGQSYEQYF	TGCGCCAGCAGCGGACAACCGGGACAGAGTTACGAGCAGTACTTC
TRBV30	TRBJ1-6	-	few	CAWSVQPYNSPLHF	TGTGCCTGGAGTGTACAGCCGTATAATTCACCCCTCCACTTT
TRBV19	TRBJ2-7	TRBD2	-	CASSVSGLGYEQYF	TGTGCCAGTAGTGTCTCCGGACTAGGTTACGAGCAGTACTTC